A selection of T cell receptor beta chains follows, all from one sample in a study of blood T cells in healthy people across ages. TCRdb ran MiXCR on the 5' RACE reads and lists one entry per CDR3 protein. The sample lists around 800,000 distinct CDR3 sequences; 62% were seen once. Sequencing input: blood. The source is a man in his thirties or forties in good health. Both conserved end residues are part of each CDR3. Each record gives: D gene, clone size, J gene, V gene, CDR3 protein, CDR3 DNA. D genes are given only for firm matches. Size tells how often a clone was seen (once, few, many) or the class of an expanded clone, and some rows leave it out.

D gene: NA; clone size: few; J gene: TRBJ2-6; V gene: TRBV12-3/TRBV12-4; CDR3 protein: CASSLGGGPGANVLTF; CDR3 DNA: TGTGCCAGCAGTTTAGGGGGGGGGCCTGGGGCCAACGTCCTGACTTTC
D gene: NA; clone size: NA; J gene: TRBJ1-6; V gene: TRBV14; CDR3 protein: CASSQDMWGSPLHF; CDR3 DNA: TGTGCCAGCAGCCAAGATATGTGGGGATCACCCCTCCACTTT
D gene: TRBD1; clone size: NA; J gene: TRBJ2-7; V gene: TRBV4-3; CDR3 protein: CASSQGTGPLSYEQYF; CDR3 DNA: TGCGCCAGCAGCCAAGGGACAGGTCCTCTTTCCTACGAGCAGTACTTC
D gene: NA; clone size: NA; J gene: TRBJ2-3; V gene: TRBV6-2/TRBV6-3; CDR3 protein: CASRLTGLTADTQYF; CDR3 DNA: TGTGCCAGCAGACTGACCGGGCTGACCGCAGATACGCAGTATTTT
D gene: NA; clone size: few; J gene: TRBJ1-2; V gene: TRBV27; CDR3 protein: CASRGDSANYGYTF; CDR3 DNA: TGTGCCAGCAGGGGAGACAGCGCCAACTATGGCTACACCTTC
D gene: NA; clone size: NA; J gene: TRBJ2-3; V gene: TRBV6-6; CDR3 protein: CASSSGGGDTQYF; CDR3 DNA: TGTGCCAGCAGTTCAGGCGGTGGAGATACGCAGTATTTT
D gene: NA; clone size: NA; J gene: TRBJ1-4; V gene: TRBV7-9; CDR3 protein: CASSPPLTRLNGKLFF; CDR3 DNA: TGTGCCAGCAGTCCTCCTCTGACCAGGCTTAATGGAAAACTGTTTTTT
D gene: NA; clone size: few; J gene: TRBJ2-6; V gene: TRBV20-1; CDR3 protein: CSAETAGANVLTF; CDR3 DNA: TGCAGTGCCGAGACAGCTGGGGCCAACGTCCTGACTTTC
D gene: NA; clone size: few; J gene: TRBJ2-5; V gene: TRBV7-3; CDR3 protein: CASSLTNRGGQETQYF; CDR3 DNA: TGTGCCAGCAGCTTAACCAACCGAGGGGGCCAAGAGACCCAGTACTTC
D gene: NA; clone size: NA; J gene: TRBJ2-5; V gene: TRBV11-2; CDR3 protein: CASSLEENRLGTQYF; CDR3 DNA: TGTGCCAGCAGCTTAGAAGAGAACCGACTAGGGACCCAGTACTTC
D gene: NA; clone size: once; J gene: TRBJ2-1; V gene: TRBV7-2; CDR3 protein: CASSSHLGGRAYNEQFF; CDR3 DNA: TGTGCCAGCAGCTCCCACTTGGGGGGTCGGGCCTACAATGAGCAGTTCTTC
D gene: NA; clone size: NA; J gene: TRBJ1-2; V gene: TRBV6-6; CDR3 protein: CASSSPGPRRRDGYTF; CDR3 DNA: TGTGCCAGCAGTTCCCCCGGGCCACGACGTAGGGATGGCTACACCTTC
D gene: NA; clone size: few; J gene: TRBJ2-5; V gene: TRBV7-2; CDR3 protein: CASSLQQGRQETQYF; CDR3 DNA: TGTGCCAGCAGCTTACAACAGGGTCGGCAAGAGACCCAGTACTTC
D gene: NA; clone size: NA; J gene: TRBJ2-7; V gene: TRBV28; CDR3 protein: CASLKPRGAYEQYF; CDR3 DNA: TGTGCCAGCCTCAAGCCGAGGGGGGCCTACGAGCAGTACTTC
D gene: NA; clone size: NA; J gene: TRBJ1-1; V gene: TRBV5-1; CDR3 protein: CASSVDPNTEAFF; CDR3 DNA: TGCGCCAGCAGCGTGGACCCGAACACTGAAGCTTTCTTT
D gene: NA; clone size: few; J gene: TRBJ1-6; V gene: TRBV18; CDR3 protein: CATTGTGDSPLHF; CDR3 DNA: TGTGCCACTACGGGAACCGGTGATTCACCCCTCCACTTT
D gene: TRBD2; clone size: NA; J gene: TRBJ2-7; V gene: TRBV25-1; CDR3 protein: CASSHGGGNEQYF; CDR3 DNA: TGTGCCAGCTCTCACGGCGGGGGGAACGAGCAGTACTTC
D gene: NA; clone size: once; J gene: TRBJ1-2; V gene: TRBV15; CDR3 protein: CATERGGSYGYTF; CDR3 DNA: TGTGCCACCGAAAGGGGCGGGAGCTATGGCTACACCTTC
D gene: NA; clone size: NA; J gene: TRBJ2-1; V gene: TRBV10-3; CDR3 protein: CAISVWTLRWYNEQFF; CDR3 DNA: TGTGCCATCAGTGTATGGACCCTCAGGTGGTACAATGAGCAGTTCTTC
D gene: NA; clone size: NA; J gene: TRBJ2-7; V gene: TRBV20-1; CDR3 protein: CSASPVVAYEQYF; CDR3 DNA: TGCAGTGCTAGTCCAGTCGTAGCCTACGAGCAGTACTTC
D gene: TRBD2; clone size: few; J gene: TRBJ2-1; V gene: TRBV6-5; CDR3 protein: CASSYSFVAGGFNEQFF; CDR3 DNA: TGTGCCAGCAGTTACTCGTTTGTAGCGGGGGGCTTCAATGAGCAGTTCTTC
D gene: NA; clone size: NA; J gene: TRBJ2-3; V gene: TRBV6-4; CDR3 protein: CASSERPVTDTQYF; CDR3 DNA: TGTGCCAGCAGTGAGCGGCCTGTCACAGATACGCAGTATTTT
D gene: NA; clone size: many; J gene: TRBJ2-5; V gene: TRBV15; CDR3 protein: CATSRDRQEETQYF; CDR3 DNA: TGTGCCACCAGCAGAGATCGACAGGAAGAGACCCAGTACTTC
D gene: TRBD2; clone size: NA; J gene: TRBJ2-3; V gene: TRBV4-2; CDR3 protein: CASSGLADGTDTQYF; CDR3 DNA: TGTGCCAGCAGCGGACTAGCGGACGGCACAGATACGCAGTATTTT
D gene: NA; clone size: NA; J gene: TRBJ1-6; V gene: TRBV7-9; CDR3 protein: CASADGETTRSPLHF; CDR3 DNA: TGTGCCAGTGCCGACGGGGAAACGACGAGGTCACCCCTCCACTTT
D gene: TRBD2; clone size: NA; J gene: TRBJ2-3; V gene: TRBV5-1; CDR3 protein: CASSLRLAGGLGTDTQYF; CDR3 DNA: TGCGCCAGCAGCTTAAGACTAGCGGGGGGGCTTGGCACAGATACGCAGTATTTT
D gene: NA; clone size: NA; J gene: TRBJ1-1; V gene: TRBV3-1; CDR3 protein: CASSRAGDTEAFF; CDR3 DNA: TGTGCCAGCAGTCGCGCGGGCGACACTGAAGCTTTCTTT
D gene: NA; clone size: few; J gene: TRBJ2-7; V gene: TRBV6-4; CDR3 protein: CASSSGGLTSYEQYF; CDR3 DNA: TGTGCCAGCTCTTCCGGGGGTCTGACCTCCTACGAGCAGTACTTC
D gene: TRBD2; clone size: few; J gene: TRBJ2-7; V gene: TRBV4-1; CDR3 protein: CASSPQRGGQLEQYF; CDR3 DNA: TGCGCCAGCAGCCCCCAACGGGGGGGACAACTCGAGCAGTACTTC
D gene: TRBD2; clone size: NA; J gene: TRBJ2-1; V gene: TRBV5-1; CDR3 protein: CASSLKIAGANEQFF; CDR3 DNA: TGCGCCAGCAGCTTGAAGATAGCGGGGGCCAATGAGCAGTTCTTC
D gene: TRBD2; clone size: NA; J gene: TRBJ2-7; V gene: TRBV28; CDR3 protein: CASTPTSGGSYYEQYF; CDR3 DNA: TGTGCCAGCACCCCGACTAGCGGGGGGTCGTACTACGAGCAGTACTTC
D gene: NA; clone size: few; J gene: TRBJ2-5; V gene: TRBV7-2; CDR3 protein: CASSTLLAGETQYF; CDR3 DNA: TGTGCCAGCAGCACCTTACTAGCCGGAGAGACCCAGTACTTC
D gene: TRBD1; clone size: NA; J gene: TRBJ2-1; V gene: TRBV29-1; CDR3 protein: CSVTGGNEQFF; CDR3 DNA: TGCAGCGTTACAGGGGGCAATGAGCAGTTCTTC
D gene: TRBD2; clone size: once; J gene: TRBJ2-3; V gene: TRBV12-3/TRBV12-4; CDR3 protein: CASSLRRAGADTQYF; CDR3 DNA: TGTGCCAGCAGTTTAAGGAGAGCGGGGGCAGATACGCAGTATTTT
D gene: NA; clone size: NA; J gene: TRBJ2-7; V gene: TRBV9; CDR3 protein: CASSVAGQNYEQYF; CDR3 DNA: TGTGCCAGCAGCGTAGCTGGACAGAACTACGAGCAGTACTTC
D gene: TRBD2; clone size: NA; J gene: TRBJ2-6; V gene: TRBV4-3; CDR3 protein: CASSPILAGASGANVLTF; CDR3 DNA: TGCGCCAGCAGCCCCATACTAGCGGGGGCCTCTGGGGCCAACGTCCTGACTTTC
D gene: NA; clone size: NA; J gene: TRBJ1-6; V gene: TRBV5-1; CDR3 protein: CASSSATANSPLHF; CDR3 DNA: TGCGCCAGCAGCAGCGCGACTGCAAATTCACCCCTCCACTTT
D gene: TRBD2; clone size: NA; J gene: TRBJ2-7; V gene: TRBV7-2; CDR3 protein: CASSSQRGATYEQYF; CDR3 DNA: TGTGCCAGCAGCTCCCAGCGGGGGGCGACTTACGAGCAGTACTTC
D gene: TRBD2; clone size: NA; J gene: TRBJ2-3; V gene: TRBV25-1; CDR3 protein: CASSELVGVAGLTDTQYF; CDR3 DNA: TGTGCCAGCAGTGAATTGGTCGGGGTAGCGGGGCTCACAGATACGCAGTATTTT
D gene: TRBD2; clone size: NA; J gene: TRBJ2-1; V gene: TRBV20-1; CDR3 protein: CSASAGTSGYNEQFF; CDR3 DNA: TGCAGTGCTAGCGCCGGGACTAGCGGTTACAATGAGCAGTTCTTC